Below, 16 T cell receptor beta chains from the same sample are listed, as sequenced in a study of blood T cells in healthy people across ages (dated by TCRdb to the mid-2010s). Receptor libraries were prepared by 5' RACE. Sequenced on an Illumina HiSeq 2500. A second 7 to 11 cycle PCR used a sample-barcoded 5' primer and a J-beta primer mix. TCRdb redid the processing of the public reads, applying fastp at Q25 and MiXCR, and retained in-frame beta chains. Every CDR3 protein is listed once, alongside the most common genes and DNA of its rows. The sample table contains some 890,000 distinct CDR3 sequences; only one count was recorded for under 35% of them. The ten largest make up 10% of the sample. The same specimen was also included in a second study, on T cells of mothers and their children.

The sample taken for sequencing was blood. The receptors stem from a woman between 40 and 55 years old in good health.

Only a few counts were recorded for this clonotype. The J gene is TRBJ2-3, the V gene TRBV4-1; D ambiguous. This CDR3 is built from 18 residues. V gave up 0 bases and J gave up 2 bases, with 18 bases separating them. Looked up from germline, CDR1 is MGHRA and CDR2 is YSYEKL. This CDR3 is CASSQDTWIRAPTDTQYF. CDR3 nucleotides: TGCGCCAGCAGCCAAGATACTTGGATTCGAGCCCCCACAGATACGCAGTATTTT.

This clonotype was seen ten or more times. This chain uses TRBV20-1 with TRBJ2-7; TRBD1 aligns across 8 bases. The V gene end was trimmed by 5 bases and the J gene end by 3 bases; junction bases not matched to a gene: 6. This CDR3 is 13 amino acids long. The germline V gene has CDR1 DFQATT and CDR2 SNEGSKA (reference sequence). CDR3 bases: TGCAGTGCTTGGACAGGGTACTACTACGAGCAGTACTTC. Amino acids: CSAWTGYYYEQYF.

This clonotype showed up just a few times. The rearrangement links TRBV20-1 to TRBJ2-7, with D maybe TRBD1 (6 bases). CDR3 length: 14 amino acids. Germline V CDR1 and CDR2: DFQATT, SNEGSKA (reference sequence). V gave up 7 bases and J gave up 0 bases, with 16 bases separating them. As DNA, the CDR3 is TGCAGTGGCAATCCCACAGGGACCTCCTACGAGCAGTACTTC. Protein product: CSGNPTGTSYEQYF.

Concerning this clonotype: At one boundary the junction diverges from the germline segment, which might be a read error. The genes are TRBV3-1 and TRBJ2-7, with a possible D match to TRBD1 (5 bases). The length of the CDR3 is 13 residues. The germline CDR1 and CDR2 sequences are LGHDT and YNNKEL (reference sequence). For the CDR3, the DNA is TGTGCCAGCAGCCAAGGCCAGGGCTACGAGAAGTACTTC. As protein: CASSQGQGYEKYF.

The table lists this clonotype with many counts. The chain has TRBV5-6 and TRBJ2-1; the match to TRBD2 covers 7 bases. V trimming: 1 base; J trimming: 7 bases; junction bases outside the gene matches: 8. CDR3 size: 15 residues. From germline, CDR1 is SGHDT and CDR2 YYEEEE. For the CDR3, the DNA is TGTGCCAGCAGCTTGTACGGACTAGAGGGGAATGAGCAGTTCTTC. This gives the protein CASSLYGLEGNEQFF.

The chain joins TRBV15 to TRBJ1-1; 9 bases agree with TRBD1. V shed 5 bases, J shed 2 bases, and the junction held 3 bases outside the gene matches. The length of the CDR3 is 14 residues. The V gene's germline CDR1 is LNHNV and CDR2 YYDKDF (reference sequence). The CDR3 protein is CATSPTGGNTEAFF. In DNA, the CDR3 is TGTGCCACCAGCCCTACAGGGGGCAACACTGAAGCTTTCTTT.

V is TRBV5-4 and J is TRBJ1-1; D gene unclear. V shed 0 bases and J shed 5 bases, with 8 bases lying between them. The CDR3 totals 13 residues. Looked up from germline, CDR1 is SGHNT and CDR2 is YYREEE (reference sequence). CDR3: CASSLGGKTEAFF. The CDR3 DNA reads TGTGCCAGCAGCTTGGGTGGAAAGACTGAAGCTTTCTTT.

The sample holds a few counts of this clonotype. The genes are TRBV6-2 or TRBV6-3 and TRBJ1-1, with no clear D. Per germline, CDR1 MNHEY and CDR2 SVGEGT. The V gene lost 7 bases and the J gene lost 4 bases, with 13 bases spanning the gap. CDR3 length: 13 residues. The chain's CDR3 is CASTVKVRTEAFF. CDR3 DNA sequence: TGTGCCAGCACTGTCAAAGTCCGCACTGAAGCTTTCTTT.

This chain's CDR3 is CASSPQVSSGNTIYF. In DNA, the CDR3 is TGTGCCAGCAGCCCACAGGTCAGCTCTGGAAACACCATATATTTT. The chain links TRBV7-2 to TRBJ1-3, with TRBD1 as a possible D gene (5 bases). CDR1 is SGHTA, CDR2 FQGNSA, per germline. The CDR3 runs 15 residues. The V end lost 5 bases, the J end lost 0 bases, and 11 bases lay between the germline ends.

Many counts were recorded for this clonotype. This rearrangement joins TRBV28 to TRBJ2-3, with 12 bases identical to TRBD2. The CDR3 consists of 16 residues. The germline V gene encodes CDR1 MDHEN and CDR2 SYDVKM. J gave up 7 bases and V 1 base, and 6 bases lay outside the gene matches. The CDR3 coding sequence is TGTGCCAGCAGTTTATCCACTAGCGGGGGGAGATATACGCAGTATTTT. This encodes CASSLSTSGGRYTQYF.

This clonotype has a handful of counts. V is TRBV3-1 and J is TRBJ2-7; the D gene is possibly TRBD1 (6 bases). V lost 4 bases to trimming and J lost 3 bases, with 10 bases between them. This CDR3 is 13 amino acids long. Germline loops: CDR1 LGHDT, CDR2 YNNKEL (reference sequence). The CDR3 DNA is TGTGCCAGCAGCCCGTACAGGGACTACGAGCAGTACTTC. Protein: CASSPYRDYEQYF.

This clonotype was seen only a few times. CDR3 in amino acids: CASSPPVDNSPLHF. CDR3 in DNA: TGTGCCAGCTCACCACCTGTCGATAATTCACCCCTCCACTTT. The chain is built from TRBV18 and TRBJ1-6; D is uncertain. Germline CDR1 is KGHSH and CDR2 is LQKENI. Trimming pared 0 bases from V and 5 bases from J, leaving 5 bases between. CDR3 length: 14 amino acids.

The table lists this clonotype with a count of one. The gene calls are TRBV5-1 and TRBJ2-5; D is unresolved. The V end lost 2 bases, the J end lost 2 bases, and 13 bases lay between the germline ends. This CDR3 contains 15 residues. In germline, CDR1 is SGHRS, CDR2 YFSETQ. The CDR3 protein is CASSLGAQKQETQYF. CDR3 DNA: TGCGCCAGCAGCTTAGGTGCGCAAAAGCAAGAGACCCAGTACTTC.

For this clonotype: A much larger clone is a single base away; this may be a read error. CDR3 nucleotides: TGTGCCGGCAGACCTATGGACAGGGCCTCCGAGCAGTACTTC. This encodes CAGRPMDRASEQYF. The chain has TRBV6-5 and TRBJ2-5; 8 bases map to TRBD1. The end of the DNA is better explained by TRBJ2-7, so the J call may be wrong. CDR1 and CDR2 from the germline V gene are MNHEY and SVGAGI. This CDR3 contains 14 residues.

This clonotype was observed a handful of times. This chain connects TRBV10-3 to TRBJ1-1; 10 nucleotides align to TRBD1. V shed 8 bases, J shed 8 bases, and the junction held 8 bases outside the gene matches. Germline CDR1 and CDR2: ENHRY and SYGVKD. The CDR3 has 13 residues. The CDR3 protein is CAISSRDRGEAFF. CDR3 sequence (DNA): TGTGCCATCTCCTCCCGGGACAGGGGCGAAGCTTTCTTT.

Regarding this clonotype: A junction boundary mismatches the germline segment, possibly from a read error. The chain couples TRBV10-3 to TRBJ2-1; D is tentatively TRBD1 or TRBD2 (6 bases each). The germline CDR1 and CDR2 sequences are ENHRY and SYGVKD. There are 16 residues in the CDR3. CDR3 sequence reads: CAIRESGDSKYNEQFF. In nucleotides, the CDR3 is TGTGCCATCCGTGAGTCAGGGGACTCAAAGTACAATGAGCAGTTCTTC.